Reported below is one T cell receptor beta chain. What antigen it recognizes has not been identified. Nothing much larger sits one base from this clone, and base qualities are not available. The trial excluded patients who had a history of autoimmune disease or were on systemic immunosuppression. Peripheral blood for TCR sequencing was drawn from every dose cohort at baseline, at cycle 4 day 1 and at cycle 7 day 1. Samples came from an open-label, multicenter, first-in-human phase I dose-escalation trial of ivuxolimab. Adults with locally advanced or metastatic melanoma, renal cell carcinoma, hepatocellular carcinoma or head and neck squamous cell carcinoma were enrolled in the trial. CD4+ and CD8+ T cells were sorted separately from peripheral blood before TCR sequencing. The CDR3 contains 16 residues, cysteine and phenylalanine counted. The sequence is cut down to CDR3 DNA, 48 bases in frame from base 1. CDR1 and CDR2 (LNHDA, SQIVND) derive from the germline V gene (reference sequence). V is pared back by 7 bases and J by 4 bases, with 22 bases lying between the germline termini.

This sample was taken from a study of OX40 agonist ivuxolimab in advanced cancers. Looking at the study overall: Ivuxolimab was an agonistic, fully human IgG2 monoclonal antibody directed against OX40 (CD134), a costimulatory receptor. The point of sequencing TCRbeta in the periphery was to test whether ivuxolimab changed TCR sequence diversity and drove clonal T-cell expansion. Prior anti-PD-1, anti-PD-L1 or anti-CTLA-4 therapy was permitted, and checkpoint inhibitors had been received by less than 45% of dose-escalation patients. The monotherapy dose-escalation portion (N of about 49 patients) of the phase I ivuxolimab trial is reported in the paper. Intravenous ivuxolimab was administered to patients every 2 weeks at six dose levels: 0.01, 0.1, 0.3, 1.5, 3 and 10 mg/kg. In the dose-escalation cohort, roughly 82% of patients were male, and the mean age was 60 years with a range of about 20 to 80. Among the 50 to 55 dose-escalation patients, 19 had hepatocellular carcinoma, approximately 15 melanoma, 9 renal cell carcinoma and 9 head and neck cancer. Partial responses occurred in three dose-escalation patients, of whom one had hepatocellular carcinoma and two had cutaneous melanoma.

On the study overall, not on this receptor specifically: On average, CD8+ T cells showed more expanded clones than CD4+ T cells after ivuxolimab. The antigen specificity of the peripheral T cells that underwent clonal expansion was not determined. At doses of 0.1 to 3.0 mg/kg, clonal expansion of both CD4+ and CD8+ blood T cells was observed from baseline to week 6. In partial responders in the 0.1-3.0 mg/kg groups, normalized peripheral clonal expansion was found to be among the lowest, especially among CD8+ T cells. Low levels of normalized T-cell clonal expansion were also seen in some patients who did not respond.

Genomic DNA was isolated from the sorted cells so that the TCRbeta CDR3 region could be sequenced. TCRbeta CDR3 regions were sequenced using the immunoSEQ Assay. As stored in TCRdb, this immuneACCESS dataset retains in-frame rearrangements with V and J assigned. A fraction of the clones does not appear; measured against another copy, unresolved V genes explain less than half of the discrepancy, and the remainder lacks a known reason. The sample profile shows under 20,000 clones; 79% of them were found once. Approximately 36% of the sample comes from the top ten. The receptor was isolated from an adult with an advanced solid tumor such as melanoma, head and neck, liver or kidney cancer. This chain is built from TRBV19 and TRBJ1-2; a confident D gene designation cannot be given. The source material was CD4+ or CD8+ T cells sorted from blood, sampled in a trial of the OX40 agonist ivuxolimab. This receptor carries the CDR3 CASTEDPALAPYGYTF. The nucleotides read TGTGCCAGTACCGAAGATCCGGCCCTGGCCCCCTATGGCTACACCTTC.